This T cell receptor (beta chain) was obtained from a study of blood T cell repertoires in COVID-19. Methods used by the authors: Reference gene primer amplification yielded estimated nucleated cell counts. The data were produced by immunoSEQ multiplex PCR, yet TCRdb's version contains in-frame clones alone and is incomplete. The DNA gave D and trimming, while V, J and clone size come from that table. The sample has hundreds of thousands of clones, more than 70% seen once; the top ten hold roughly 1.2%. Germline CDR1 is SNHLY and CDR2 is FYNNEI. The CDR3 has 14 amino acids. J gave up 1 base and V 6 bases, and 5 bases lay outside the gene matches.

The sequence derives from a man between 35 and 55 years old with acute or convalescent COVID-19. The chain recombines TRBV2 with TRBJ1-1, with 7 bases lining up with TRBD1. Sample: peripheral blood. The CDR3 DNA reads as TGTGCCAGCAGGAAGACAGGGCCGAACACTGAAGCTTTCTTT. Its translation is CASRKTGPNTEAFF.